The clone carrying this TCR beta chain was observed a handful of times. The sample comes from a study of beta chain features in type 1 diabetes. Study in general: Cell yields, gender and age were similar in healthy donors and patients.

Trimming pared 2 bases from V and 2 bases from J, leaving 10 bases between. This CDR3 region has 15 residues. The germline V gene encodes CDR1 MNHEY and CDR2 SMNVEV (reference sequence). cDNA synthesis used the whole RNA isolate, giving expressed TCRB sequences. This table comes from immunoSEQ multiplex PCR, and its TCRdb copy is limited to in-frame clones, with some not included. The sample holds 350,000 to 450,000 clones, approximately 16% seen once. The source of this sequence is a woman younger than 30 in good health. What was sequenced was naive CD4+ T cells from blood. The V call is TRBV27, the J call TRBJ2-1, with D possibly being TRBD2 (5 bases). The CDR3 nucleotides are TGTGCCAGCAGTTTAGTCGGGATTACCTACAATGAGCAGTTCTTC. Its protein is CASSLVGITYNEQFF.